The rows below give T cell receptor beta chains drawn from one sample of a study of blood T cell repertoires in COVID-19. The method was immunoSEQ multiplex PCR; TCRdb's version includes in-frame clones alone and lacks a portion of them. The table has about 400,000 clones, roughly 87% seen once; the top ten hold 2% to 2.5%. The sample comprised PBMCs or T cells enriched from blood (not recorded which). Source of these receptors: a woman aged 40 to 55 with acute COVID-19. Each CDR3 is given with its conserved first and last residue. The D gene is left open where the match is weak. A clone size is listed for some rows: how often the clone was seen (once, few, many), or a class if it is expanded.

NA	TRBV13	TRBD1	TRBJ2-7	CASSSADRGGYEQYF	TGTGCCAGCAGCTCCGCGGACAGGGGAGGGTACGAGCAGTACTTC
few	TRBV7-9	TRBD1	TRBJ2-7	CASSEDRGDEQYF	TGTGCCAGCAGCGAGGACAGGGGCGATGAGCAGTACTTC
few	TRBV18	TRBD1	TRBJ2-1	CASSLYSLGGHNEQFF	TGTGCCAGCTCACTCTACTCCTTAGGGGGCCACAATGAGCAGTTCTTC
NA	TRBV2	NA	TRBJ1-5	CASSRQENQPQHF	TGTGCCAGCAGTAGACAGGAAAATCAGCCCCAGCATTTT
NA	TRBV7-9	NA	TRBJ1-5	CASSLWAGSVDQPQHF	TGTGCCAGCAGCTTATGGGCAGGGTCCGTTGATCAGCCCCAGCATTTT
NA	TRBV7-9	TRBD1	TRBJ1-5	CASNTGGSDQPQHF	TGTGCCAGCAATACAGGGGGCTCTGATCAGCCCCAGCATTTT
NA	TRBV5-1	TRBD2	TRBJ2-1	CASSPLGPAGGLNEQFF	TGCGCCAGCAGCCCCCTCGGACCAGCGGGGGGGCTAAATGAGCAGTTCTTC
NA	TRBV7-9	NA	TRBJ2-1	CASSLVGRANEQFF	TGTGCCAGCAGCTTAGTGGGCCGAGCCAATGAGCAGTTCTTC
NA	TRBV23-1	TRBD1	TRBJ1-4	CASRSPGQNEKLFF	TGCGCCAGCAGATCACCGGGACAGAACGAAAAACTGTTTTTT
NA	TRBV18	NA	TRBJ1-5	CASSPLNREGQPQHF	TGTGCCAGCTCACCACTAAACAGGGAGGGACAGCCCCAGCATTTT
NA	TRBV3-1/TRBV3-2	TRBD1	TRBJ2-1	CASSQVMSGGYEQFF	TGTGCCAGCAGCCAAGTCATGTCAGGGGGCTATGAGCAGTTCTTC
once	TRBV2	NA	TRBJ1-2	CASRAAGTNYGYTF	TGTGCCAGCAGGGCCGCAGGGACTAACTATGGCTACACCTTC
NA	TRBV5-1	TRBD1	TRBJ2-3	CASSLAAGGGDTQYF	TGCGCCAGCAGCTTGGCGGCAGGGGGTGGAGATACGCAGTATTTT
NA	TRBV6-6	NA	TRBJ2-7	CASSYEGGRDEQYF	TGTGCCAGCAGTTACGAAGGGGGTCGCGACGAGCAGTACTTC